Listed below are T cell receptor beta chains from one sample, sequenced in a study of blood T cell repertoires in COVID-19. Assay: immunoSEQ multiplex PCR; the TCRdb copy retains only in-frame clones and omits some. The profile shows approximately 90,000 clones, around 90% of them singletons. The sample taken for sequencing was peripheral blood. These TCRs come from a woman between 65 and 79 years old with acute or convalescent COVID-19. CDR3s include the opening cysteine and the closing phenylalanine or tryptophan. The order of the fields is clone size, V gene, CDR3 length, J gene, D gene, CDR3 protein, CDR3 DNA. D genes are given only for firm matches. Rows give clone size only sometimes, using once, few, many, or a class for an expanded clone.

.,TRBV28,16,TRBJ1-2,TRBD1,CASRPTPGQGRYGYTF,TGTGCCAGCAGACCTACCCCTGGACAGGGTCGTTATGGCTACACCTTC
.,TRBV28,12,TRBJ1-5,.,CASEQVDQPQHF,TGTGCCAGTGAACAGGTCGATCAGCCCCAGCATTTT
.,TRBV10-2,17,TRBJ2-3,TRBD2,CASSGASGRGGTDTQYF,TGCGCCAGCAGTGGGGCTAGCGGGAGAGGTGGCACAGATACGCAGTATTTT
.,TRBV6-4,13,TRBJ2-1,.,CASRGPNSDEQFF,TGTGCCAGCAGGGGCCCAAATTCGGATGAGCAGTTCTTC
few,TRBV28,17,TRBJ1-6,.,CASRAGSFGPYNSPLHF,TGTGCCAGCAGGGCCGGGTCTTTCGGCCCCTATAATTCACCCCTCCACTTT
.,TRBV19,17,TRBJ2-3,TRBD1,CASSGPGTGAFTDTQYF,TGTGCCAGTAGTGGGCCAGGGACAGGGGCCTTCACAGATACGCAGTATTTT
.,TRBV18,15,TRBJ2-7,TRBD1,CASSVGTGASYEQYF,TGTGCCAGCTCAGTTGGGACAGGGGCGTCCTACGAGCAGTACTTC
.,TRBV19,14,TRBJ1-5,TRBD1,CASSSRTGGQPQHF,TGTGCCAGTAGTTCGCGGACAGGGGGGCAGCCCCAGCATTTT
.,TRBV27,14,TRBJ1-1,.,CASSSEGRMTEAFF,TGTGCCAGCAGTTCGGAGGGGCGGATGACTGAAGCTTTCTTT
.,TRBV6-4,14,TRBJ1-2,TRBD1,CASRGTGKFYGYTF,TGTGCCAGCAGGGGGACAGGGAAGTTCTATGGCTACACCTTC
.,TRBV3-1/TRBV3-2,15,TRBJ1-5,TRBD1,CASSLDRGPGQPQHF,TGTGCCAGCAGCCTCGATAGGGGGCCGGGCCAGCCCCAGCATTTT
once,TRBV7-6,14,TRBJ1-2,TRBD1,CASSPRQGSYGYTF,TGTGCCAGCAGCCCAAGACAGGGGTCATATGGCTACACCTTC
.,TRBV5-1,16,TRBJ2-2,.,CASSLVVGQGTGELFF,TGCGCCAGCAGCTTGGTAGTAGGGCAGGGTACCGGGGAGCTGTTTTTT
.,TRBV6-5,15,TRBJ1-5,TRBD1,CASSLTGGGNQPQHF,TGTGCCAGCAGTCTTACAGGGGGCGGCAATCAGCCCCAGCATTTT
.,TRBV5-4,15,TRBJ2-1,.,CASTPLAGSYNEQFF,TGTGCCAGCACCCCTTTGGCGGGGTCCTACAATGAGCAGTTCTTC
.,TRBV18,17,TRBJ2-7,TRBD1,CASSPKGGQVTSYEQYF,TGTGCCAGCTCCCCCAAGGGGGGACAGGTGACCTCCTACGAGCAGTACTTC
once,TRBV18,16,TRBJ2-1,.,CASSTTGLGTYNEQFF,TGTGCCAGCTCAACCACAGGGTTGGGCACCTACAATGAGCAGTTCTTC
.,TRBV5-1,14,TRBJ2-7,.,CASSPRIGGDEQYF,TGCGCCAGCAGCCCGCGTATCGGCGGCGACGAGCAGTACTTC
.,TRBV6-5,15,TRBJ2-7,TRBD2,CASRPNSGRSYEQYF,TGTGCCAGCAGACCGAATAGCGGGAGATCCTACGAGCAGTACTTC
.,TRBV19,18,TRBJ2-2,TRBD2,CASSITSGGAGNTGELFF,TGTGCCAGTAGTATTACTAGCGGGGGGGCTGGGAACACCGGGGAGCTGTTTTTT
.,TRBV19,13,TRBJ1-5,.,CASAGQLNQPQHF,TGTGCCAGTGCCGGACAGCTCAATCAGCCCCAGCATTTT
.,TRBV5-5,13,TRBJ1-6,.,CASSLVGYSPLHF,TGTGCCAGCAGCTTGGTCGGGTATTCACCCCTCCACTTT
.,TRBV18,13,TRBJ1-1,.,CASSGQMNTEAFF,TGTGCCAGTTCAGGACAGATGAACACTGAAGCTTTCTTT